This record looks at one T cell receptor (beta chain) sequence and its context. This sample is drawn from a study of blood T cell repertoires in COVID-19. Looking at the study overall: PBMCs, B-cell-depleted T cells, or T cells provided the cDNA or gDNA that made up the material.

Followed longitudinally, the Seattle patients had been enrolled during active infection. Original methodology: Estimation of nucleated cell counts was performed using reference gene primer amplification. Data came from immunoSEQ multiplex PCR; TCRdb stores just in-frame clones and leaves some out. From that table come the V and J calls and clone size; the DNA was used to work out D and trimming. The sample comprises almost 200,000 clones, about four fifths of which are singletons, and around 5.4% rests with the top ten. Sequencing used peripheral blood. This sequence originates from a woman in her 40s with COVID-19, enrolled during active disease.

CDR3 bases: TGTGCCACCAGTGATCGACAGGTCCAAGAGACCCAGTACTTC. Translated, it gives CATSDRQVQETQYF. V gene TRBV24-1 combines with J gene TRBJ2-5; D is perhaps TRBD1 (6 bases). Germline CDR1 and CDR2: KGHDR and SFDVKD. This CDR3 contains 14 residues. V gave up 3 bases and J gave up 1 base, with 8 bases separating them.